This T cell receptor (beta chain) was sequenced during a study of radiation and T cells in renal cell carcinoma. Clones were sequenced by immunoSEQ multiplex PCR, and TCRdb holds only the in-frame ones, with some missing. In the table there are about 9,000 clones, 63% of which are singletons. Treatment specified: 15 Gy SBRT to primary tumor, nephrectomy 4 weeks later. Nephrectomy followed 15 Gy stereotactic body radiation by 4 weeks. Clear cell pathology was present in this patient's renal cell carcinoma. With 1 base removed from V and 7 bases from J, the gap between germline ends came to 10 bases. Per the germline V gene, CDR1 is SGHTA and CDR2 is FQGNSA. The CDR3 covers 13 residues.

This chain joins TRBV7-2 and TRBJ1-1, with no clear D. The sequencing here drew on tumor tissue, taken from a patient whose treatment included radiotherapy and nephrectomy. This TCR was sampled from a woman aged 50 to 60 with renal cell carcinoma. The CDR3 nucleotides read TGTGCCAGCAGCTTAGACCGAGGGAGTGAAGCTTTCTTT. This sequence encodes CASSLDRGSEAFF.